The clone carrying this TCR beta chain has a single count. This entry comes from a study of blood T cell repertoires in COVID-19. Study-wide background: Nucleic acid was either cDNA or gDNA, and it came from T cells, B-cell-depleted T cells, or PBMCs.

Enrollees, about 18 to 95 years old, lived in approximately 25 US areas. Cohort assignment relied on participant-reported clinical history. The CDR3 consists of 14 residues. With 4 bases clipped from V and 8 bases from J, the junction kept 8 bases outside the gene matches. Germline V lookup: CDR1 SGHNT, CDR2 YYREEE (reference sequence). The repertoire was sequenced with immunoSEQ multiplex PCR; TCRdb's copy has only in-frame clones and lacks some. This table holds about 270,000 clones, about nine tenths found once. This TCR came from a middle-aged woman with acute COVID-19. V usage is TRBV5-4 and J usage is TRBJ1-4; 7 bases agree with TRBD1. Sample: PBMCs or T cells enriched from blood (not recorded which). This CDR3 is CASSVTGLGEKLFF. In DNA form, the CDR3 reads TGTGCCAGCAGCGTGACAGGGCTAGGAGAAAAACTGTTTTTT.